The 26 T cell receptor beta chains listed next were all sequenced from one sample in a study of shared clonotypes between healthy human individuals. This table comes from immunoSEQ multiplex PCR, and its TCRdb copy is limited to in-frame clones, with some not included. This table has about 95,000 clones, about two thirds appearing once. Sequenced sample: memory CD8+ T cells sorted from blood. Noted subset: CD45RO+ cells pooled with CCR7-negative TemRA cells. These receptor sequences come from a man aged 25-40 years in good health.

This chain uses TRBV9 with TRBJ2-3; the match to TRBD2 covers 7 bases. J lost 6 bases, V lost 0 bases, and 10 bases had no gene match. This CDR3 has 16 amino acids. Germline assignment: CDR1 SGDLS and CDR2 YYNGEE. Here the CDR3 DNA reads TGTGCCAGCAGCGTAGGTGGTGGCGGGAGATCTGATACGCAGTATTTT. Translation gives CASSVGGGGRSDTQYF.

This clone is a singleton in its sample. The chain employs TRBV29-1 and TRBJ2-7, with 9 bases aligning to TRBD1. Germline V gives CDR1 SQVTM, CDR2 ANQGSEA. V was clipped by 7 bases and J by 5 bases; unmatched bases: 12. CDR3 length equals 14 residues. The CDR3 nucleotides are TGCAGCGCCGAAGGCGGGACAGGGTACAACGAGCAGTACTTC. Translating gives CSAEGGTGYNEQYF.

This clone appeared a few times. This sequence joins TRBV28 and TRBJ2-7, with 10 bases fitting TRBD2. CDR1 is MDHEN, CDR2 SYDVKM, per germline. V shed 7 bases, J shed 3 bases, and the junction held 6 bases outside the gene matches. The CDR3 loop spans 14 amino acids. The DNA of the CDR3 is TGTGCCAGCAATGGACTAGCGGACCTCTACGAGCAGTACTTC. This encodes CASNGLADLYEQYF.

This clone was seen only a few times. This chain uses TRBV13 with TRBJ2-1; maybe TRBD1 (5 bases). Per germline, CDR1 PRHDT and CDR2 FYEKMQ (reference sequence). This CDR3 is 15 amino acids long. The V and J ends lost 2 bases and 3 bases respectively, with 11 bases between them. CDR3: CASSLTQGNYNEQFF. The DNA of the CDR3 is TGTGCCAGCAGCTTAACTCAGGGTAACTACAATGAGCAGTTCTTC. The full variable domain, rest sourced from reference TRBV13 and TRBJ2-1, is AAGVIQSPRHLIKEKRETATLKCYPIPRHDTVYWYQQGPGQDPQFLISFYEKMQSDKGSIPDRFSAQQFSDYHSELNMSSLELGDSALYFCASSLTQGNYNEQFFGPGTRLTVL.

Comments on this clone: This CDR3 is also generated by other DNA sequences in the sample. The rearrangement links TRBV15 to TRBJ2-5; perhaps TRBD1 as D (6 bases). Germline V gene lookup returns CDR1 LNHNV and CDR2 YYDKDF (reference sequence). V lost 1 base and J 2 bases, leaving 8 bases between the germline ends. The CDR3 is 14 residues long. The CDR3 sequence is CATSRGQEQETQYF. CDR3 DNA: TGTGCCACCAGCAGAGGACAGGAGCAAGAGACCCAGTACTTC.

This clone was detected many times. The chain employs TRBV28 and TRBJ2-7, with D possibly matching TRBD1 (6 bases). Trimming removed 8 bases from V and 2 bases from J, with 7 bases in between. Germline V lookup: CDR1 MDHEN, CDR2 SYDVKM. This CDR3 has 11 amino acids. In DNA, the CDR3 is TGTGCCAGCCGGGACACCTACGAGCAGTACTTC. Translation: CASRDTYEQYF.

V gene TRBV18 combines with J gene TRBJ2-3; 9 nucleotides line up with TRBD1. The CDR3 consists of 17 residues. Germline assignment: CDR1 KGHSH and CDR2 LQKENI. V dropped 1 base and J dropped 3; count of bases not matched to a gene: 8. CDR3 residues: CASSPRWDRVETDTQYF. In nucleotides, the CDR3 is TGTGCCAGCTCACCACGGTGGGACAGGGTGGAAACAGATACGCAGTATTTT.

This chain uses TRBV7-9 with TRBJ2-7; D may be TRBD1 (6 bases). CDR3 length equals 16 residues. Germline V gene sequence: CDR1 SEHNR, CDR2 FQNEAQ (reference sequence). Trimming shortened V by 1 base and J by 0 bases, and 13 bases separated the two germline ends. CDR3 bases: TGTGCCAGCAGCTTAGATCGGGGACAAAGCTCCTACGAGCAGTACTTC. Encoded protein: CASSLDRGQSSYEQYF.

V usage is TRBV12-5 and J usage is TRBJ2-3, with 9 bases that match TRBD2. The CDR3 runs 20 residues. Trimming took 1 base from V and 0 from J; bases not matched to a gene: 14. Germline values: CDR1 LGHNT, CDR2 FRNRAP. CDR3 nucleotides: TGTGCTAGTGGTTTGGACTCGGGGCACCCGGGACTAGCTAGCACAGATACGCAGTATTTT. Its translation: CASGLDSGHPGLASTDTQYF.

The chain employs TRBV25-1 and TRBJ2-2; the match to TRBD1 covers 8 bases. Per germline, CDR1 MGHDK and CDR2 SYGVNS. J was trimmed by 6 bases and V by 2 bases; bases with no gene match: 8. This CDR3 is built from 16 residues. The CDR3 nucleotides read TGTGCCAGCAGTGAAGCCTGGACAGGGCTCGCCGGGGAGCTGTTTTTT. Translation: CASSEAWTGLAGELFF.

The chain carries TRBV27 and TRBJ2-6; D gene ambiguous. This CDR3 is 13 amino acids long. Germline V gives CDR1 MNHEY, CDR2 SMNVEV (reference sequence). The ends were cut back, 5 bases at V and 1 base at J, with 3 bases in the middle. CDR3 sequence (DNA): TGTGCCAGCAGTCCATCTGGGGCCAACGTCCTGACTTTC. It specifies CASSPSGANVLTF.

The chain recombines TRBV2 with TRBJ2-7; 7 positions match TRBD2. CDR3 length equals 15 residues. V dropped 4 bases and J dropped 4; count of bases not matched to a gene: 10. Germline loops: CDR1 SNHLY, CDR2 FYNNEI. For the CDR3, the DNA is TGTGCCAGCAGTGGGGAGGGTAGGTACCCGTACGAGCAGTACTTC. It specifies CASSGEGRYPYEQYF.

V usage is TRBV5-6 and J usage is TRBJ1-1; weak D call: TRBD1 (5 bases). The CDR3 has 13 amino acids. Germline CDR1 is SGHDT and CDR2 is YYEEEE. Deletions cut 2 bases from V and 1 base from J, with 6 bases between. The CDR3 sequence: CASSFGGNTEAFF. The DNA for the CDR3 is TGTGCCAGCAGCTTCGGGGGGAACACTGAAGCTTTCTTT.

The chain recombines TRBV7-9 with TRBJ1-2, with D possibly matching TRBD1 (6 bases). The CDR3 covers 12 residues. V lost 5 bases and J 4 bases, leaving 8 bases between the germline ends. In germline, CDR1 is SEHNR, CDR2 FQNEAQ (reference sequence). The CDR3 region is CASSRDIYGYTF. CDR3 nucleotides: TGTGCCAGCAGCAGGGACATCTATGGCTACACCTTC.

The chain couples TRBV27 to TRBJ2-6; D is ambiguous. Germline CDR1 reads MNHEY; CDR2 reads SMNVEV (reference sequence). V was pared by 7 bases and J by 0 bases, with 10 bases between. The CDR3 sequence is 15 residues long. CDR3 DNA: TGTGCCAGCAAGTCAACACCCTCTGGGGCCAACGTCCTGACTTTC. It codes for CASKSTPSGANVLTF.

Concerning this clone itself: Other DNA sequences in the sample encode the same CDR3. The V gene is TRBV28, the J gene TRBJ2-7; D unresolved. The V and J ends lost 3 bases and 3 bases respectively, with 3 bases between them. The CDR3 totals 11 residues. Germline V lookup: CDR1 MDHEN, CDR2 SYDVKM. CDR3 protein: CASSLVYEQYF. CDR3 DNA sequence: TGTGCCAGCAGTTTGGTCTACGAGCAGTACTTC.

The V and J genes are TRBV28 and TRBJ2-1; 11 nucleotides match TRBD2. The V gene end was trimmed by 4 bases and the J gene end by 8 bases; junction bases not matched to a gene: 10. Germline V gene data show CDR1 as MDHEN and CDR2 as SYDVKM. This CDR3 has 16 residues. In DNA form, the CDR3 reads TGTGCCAGCAGTTCAGGTGGGCTAGCGGGAGGCTATGAGCAGTTCTTC. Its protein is CASSSGGLAGGYEQFF.

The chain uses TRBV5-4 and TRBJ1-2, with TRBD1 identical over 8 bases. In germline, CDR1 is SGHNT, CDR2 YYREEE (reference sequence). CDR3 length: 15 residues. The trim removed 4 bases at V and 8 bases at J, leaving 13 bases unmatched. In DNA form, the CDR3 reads TGTGCCAGCAGCCGCTTCCCGGACAGGGAAAAAGGCTACACCTTC. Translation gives CASSRFPDREKGYTF.

The CDR3 sequence is CAWRENNEQYF. The CDR3 DNA is TGTGCCTGGAGGGAAAACAACGAGCAGTACTTC. V usage is TRBV30 and J usage is TRBJ2-7; no clear D. Germline V lookup: CDR1 GTSNPN, CDR2 SVGIG (reference sequence). The CDR3 totals 11 residues. V gave up 3 bases and J gave up 5 bases, with 8 bases separating them. Complete variable domain (other parts from reference TRBV30 and TRBJ2-7): SQTIHQWPATLVQPVGSPLSLECTVEGTSNPNLYWYRQAAGRGLQLLFYSVGIGQISSEVPQNLSASRPQDRQFILSSKKLLLSDSGFYLCAWRENNEQYFGPGTRLTVT.

The CDR3 region has the DNA TGTGCCAGCAGGGGTGCCCCGGGACAGGTCTCCTACGAGCAGTACTTC. Translation: CASRGAPGQVSYEQYF. The chain couples TRBV2 to TRBJ2-7, with 8 bases lining up with TRBD1. There are 16 residues in the CDR3. The germline V gene has CDR1 SNHLY and CDR2 FYNNEI. The J segment lost 0 bases and the V segment lost 6 bases, leaving 10 bases of the junction unmatched.

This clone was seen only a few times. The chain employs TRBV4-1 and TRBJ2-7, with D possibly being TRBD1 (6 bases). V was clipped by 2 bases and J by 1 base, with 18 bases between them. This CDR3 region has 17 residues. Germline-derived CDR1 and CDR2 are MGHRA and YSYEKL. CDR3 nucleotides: TGCGCCAGCAGCCAACCAAACATACAGGGCCTATCCTACGAGCAGTACTTC. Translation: CASSQPNIQGLSYEQYF.

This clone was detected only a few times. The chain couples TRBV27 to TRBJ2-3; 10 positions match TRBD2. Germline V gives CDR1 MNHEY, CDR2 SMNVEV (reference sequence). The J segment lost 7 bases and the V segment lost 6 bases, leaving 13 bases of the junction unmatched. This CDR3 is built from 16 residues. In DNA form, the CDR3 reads TGTGCCAGCAGGCTTTGGGCTAGCGGGAGTCTACATACGCAGTATTTT. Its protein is CASRLWASGSLHTQYF.

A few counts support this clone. The CDR3 is CASSLSSNYGYTF. CDR3 sequence (DNA): TGTGCCAGCAGTTTGAGTTCTAACTATGGCTACACCTTC. V usage is TRBV28 and J usage is TRBJ1-2, with no clear D. Germline CDR1 and CDR2: MDHEN and SYDVKM. The ends were cut back, 3 bases at V and 0 bases at J, with 5 bases in the middle. CDR3 size: 13 residues.

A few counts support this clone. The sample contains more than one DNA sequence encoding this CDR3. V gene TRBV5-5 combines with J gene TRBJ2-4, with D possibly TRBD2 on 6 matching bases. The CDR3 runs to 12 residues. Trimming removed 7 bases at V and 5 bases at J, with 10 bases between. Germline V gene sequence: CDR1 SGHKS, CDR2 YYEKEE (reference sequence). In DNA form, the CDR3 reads TGTGCCAGCCTAGGAGGGGAAAACATTCAGTACTTC. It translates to CASLGGENIQYF. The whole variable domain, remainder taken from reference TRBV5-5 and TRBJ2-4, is DAGVTQSPTHLIKTRGQQVTLRCSPISGHKSVSWYQQVLGQGPQFIFQYYEKEERGRGNFPDRFSARQFPNYSSELNVNALLLGDSALYLCASLGGENIQYFGAGTRLSVL.

The CDR3 bases are TGTGCCAGCAGTTTTGGAGACAGGACAACCTACGAGCAGTACTTC. It is translated as CASSFGDRTTYEQYF. This rearrangement joins TRBV7-9 to TRBJ2-7, with a weak D call TRBD1 (6 bases). Germline lookup yields CDR1 SEHNR and CDR2 FQNEAQ (reference sequence). The CDR3 is 15 amino acids. Between the trimmed V and J ends, which lost 6 bases and 2 bases, there was a span of 17 bases.

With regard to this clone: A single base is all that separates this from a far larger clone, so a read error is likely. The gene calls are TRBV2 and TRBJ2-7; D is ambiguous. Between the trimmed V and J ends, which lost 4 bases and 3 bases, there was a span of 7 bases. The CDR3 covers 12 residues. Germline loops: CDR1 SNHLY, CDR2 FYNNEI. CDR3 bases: TGTGCCAGCAGTGGCAGCAGCTACGAGCAGTACTTC. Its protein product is CASSGSSYEQYF.